A selection of T cell receptor beta chains follows, all from one sample in a study of human T cells and chemical hapten exposure. Using its own MiXCR run on the RACE reads, TCRdb lists one record per CDR3 protein. The sample holds roughly 260,000 distinct CDR3 sequences, about 8.6% seen once. Sequencing was performed on whole blood, taken in connection with sensitization to the hapten diphenylcyclopropenone (DPC). The receptors derive from a woman between 40 and 55 years old with alopecia areata. Some clones in this sample may be carry-over from other donors' samples. Each CDR3 is given with its conserved first and last residue. D genes are given only for firm matches. Expanded clones are given a class, and other clones once, few, many or no size at all.

J,V,size,D,DNA,CDR3
TRBJ2-1,TRBV10-3,few,-,TGTGCCATCAGCCCCGGCAATGAGCAGTTCTTC,CAISPGNEQFF
TRBJ2-3,TRBV9,many,TRBD1,TGTGCCAGCAGCCCCCGGACAGGAGCGAGCACAGATACGCAGTATTTT,CASSPRTGASTDTQYF
TRBJ2-1,TRBV30,-,-,TGTGCCTGGAGTCGGAGCTCCGGCAATGAGCAGTTCTTC,CAWSRSSGNEQFF
TRBJ1-3,TRBV7-9,few,-,TGTGCCAGCAGCTTAGTCAGGGCTACTGGAAACACCATATATTTT,CASSLVRATGNTIYF
TRBJ2-1,TRBV10-3,-,-,TGTGCCATCAGTGAGTTCGGCGATGAGCAGTTCTTC,CAISEFGDEQFF
TRBJ2-1,TRBV7-2,-,TRBD2,TGTGCCAGCAGCTCACTAACAGCGGGAGCGGCTGAGCAGTTCTTC,CASSSLTAGAAEQFF
TRBJ2-7,TRBV6-2/TRBV6-3,many,TRBD1,TGTGCCAGCAGTTACCGTCCAGGGGGTTCCACCTACGAGCAGTACTTC,CASSYRPGGSTYEQYF
TRBJ2-7,TRBV28,many,TRBD2,TGTGCCAGCAGTTTAAGGACGGGTAGCGGGGTTTACGAGCAGTACTTC,CASSLRTGSGVYEQYF
TRBJ2-2,TRBV20-1,few,TRBD2,TGCAGTGCTAGAGATAGCGGGAGGAGAACCGGGGAGCTGTTTTTT,CSARDSGRRTGELFF
TRBJ2-7,TRBV12-3/TRBV12-4,-,TRBD1,TGTGCCAGCAGCCAACCGGGACAGGGGACCTACGAGCAGTACTTC,CASSQPGQGTYEQYF
TRBJ2-7,TRBV6-5,many,TRBD2,TGTGCCAGCAGTTACTGGAGTGGGGACTACTACGAGCAGTACTTC,CASSYWSGDYYEQYF
TRBJ2-7,TRBV6-5,-,TRBD2,TGTGCCAGCAGTTACCTACCGGGACTAGCGGGAACCCACGAGCAGTACTTC,CASSYLPGLAGTHEQYF
TRBJ1-1,TRBV20-1,few,TRBD1,TGCAGTGCTAGAGTCACAGGGGCCGACACTGAAGCTTTCTTT,CSARVTGADTEAFF
TRBJ2-1,TRBV10-3,few,-,TGTGCCATCAGTGAAGGGGGGGCCTACAATGAGCAGTTCTTC,CAISEGGAYNEQFF
TRBJ1-3,TRBV29-1,few,-,TGCAGCGTCGAAGCAAACACCATATATTTT,CSVEANTIYF
TRBJ2-3,TRBV4-1,few,-,TGCGCCAGCAGCCAAATTAATTTAATCCGCACAGATACGCAGTATTTT,CASSQINLIRTDTQYF
TRBJ1-4,TRBV6-2/TRBV6-3,many,-,TGTGCCTTCCGTCGACGGAGTAATGAAAAACTGTTTTTT,CAFRRRSNEKLFF
TRBJ2-3,TRBV7-2,-,TRBD2,TGTGCCAGCAGCGAGCTAGCGGGAGTGGCTAATACGCAGTATTTT,CASSELAGVANTQYF
TRBJ2-2,TRBV6-2/TRBV6-3,many,-,TGTGCCAGCAGTTCGTGGGGACTGAGCGATGAGAACACCGGGGAGCTGTTTTTT,CASSSWGLSDENTGELFF
TRBJ2-7,TRBV27,few,-,TGTGCCAGCAGTATCATACAGGGCCCCTGGATGAGGGAGCAGTACTTC,CASSIIQGPWMREQYF
TRBJ2-1,TRBV11-2,many,TRBD2,TGTGCCAGCGCCCTGGGCGGGAGCTCCTACAATGAGCAGTTCTTC,CASALGGSSYNEQFF
TRBJ2-3,TRBV7-2,few,-,TGTGCCAGCAGCTTCGCGACGTCAGATACGCAGTATTTT,CASSFATSDTQYF
TRBJ2-1,TRBV5-1,many,TRBD2,TGCGCCAGCAGCCCTCCACTAGCGGGGGACAATGAGCAGTTCTTC,CASSPPLAGDNEQFF
TRBJ1-1,TRBV6-2/TRBV6-3,-,-,TGTGCCAGCAGTTTTGGAGGACGCAAGGGTTTCTTT,CASSFGGRKGFF
TRBJ2-3,TRBV10-3,-,-,TGTGCCATCAGTGAGTCGACTAGACCCAGGGCAGATACGCAGTATTTT,CAISESTRPRADTQYF
TRBJ2-5,TRBV7-9,few,-,TGTGCCAGCAGCTTAGTGGACCAAGAGACCCAGTACTTC,CASSLVDQETQYF
TRBJ2-1,TRBV7-3,few,TRBD2,TGTGCCAGCAGCGCCACTAGCGGGACCTACAATGAGCAGTTCTTC,CASSATSGTYNEQFF
TRBJ2-2,TRBV29-1,-,-,TGCAGCGTCAGGGGGGGCGGGGAGCTGTTTTTT,CSVRGGGELFF
TRBJ2-5,TRBV7-2,many,-,TGTGCCAGCAGCTCCCCCCCCGAGACCCAGTACTTC,CASSSPPETQYF
TRBJ2-3,TRBV5-6,-,TRBD1,TGTGCCAGCAGCTTATTCCAGGGGGCAGATACGCAGTATTTT,CASSLFQGADTQYF
TRBJ2-7,TRBV6-2/TRBV6-3,-,-,TGTGCCAGCAGTTACTCTGTGACAGACGTCTCCTACGAGCAGTACTTC,CASSYSVTDVSYEQYF
TRBJ1-2,TRBV20-1,-,-,TGCAGTGCTAGAGACAGGGTGCACTATGGCTACACCTTC,CSARDRVHYGYTF
TRBJ2-3,TRBV5-1,few,TRBD1,TGCGCCAGCAGCCCGGGACAGCTCACAGATACGCAGTATTTT,CASSPGQLTDTQYF
TRBJ2-7,TRBV28,-,-,TGTGCCAGCAGTTTAGACCCAGGCTACGAGCAGTACTTC,CASSLDPGYEQYF
TRBJ2-5,TRBV4-2,-,TRBD1,TGTGCCAGCAGCCAAGAGACAGGGGGGGGTGAGACCCAGTACTTC,CASSQETGGGETQYF
TRBJ1-5,TRBV6-2/TRBV6-3,few,TRBD1,TGTGCCAGCAGTTCCGGACAGGGGGCTATTCAGCCCCAGCATTTT,CASSSGQGAIQPQHF
TRBJ1-2,TRBV29-1,-,TRBD1,TGCAGCGTTCTGGGACAGGGTTCCTATGGCTACACCTTC,CSVLGQGSYGYTF
TRBJ1-1,TRBV3-1,-,TRBD1,TGTGCCAGCAGCCGAACCGGGACAGAAGACGAAGCTTTCTTT,CASSRTGTEDEAFF
TRBJ2-7,TRBV3-1,-,-,TGTGCCAGCAGTGCGGCAGTGTTCTCCTACGAGCAGTACTTC,CASSAAVFSYEQYF
TRBJ1-1,TRBV20-1,many,TRBD1,TGCAGTGCTCGGGACAGGTATGAAGCTTTCTTT,CSARDRYEAFF
TRBJ2-3,TRBV28,many,-,TGTGCCAGCAGCCTACGGAGCACAGATACGCAGTATTTT,CASSLRSTDTQYF
TRBJ2-5,TRBV12-3/TRBV12-4,many,-,TGTGCCAGCAGTTTAGGTGCCACCCAGTACTTC,CASSLGATQYF
TRBJ2-1,TRBV6-2/TRBV6-3,few,-,TGTGCCAGCAGTTACTCGAGGTTGAATGAGCAGTTCTTC,CASSYSRLNEQFF
TRBJ2-7,TRBV6-2/TRBV6-3,few,TRBD2,TGTGCCAGCAGTTATATGGGACTAGTGTACGAGCAGTACTTC,CASSYMGLVYEQYF
TRBJ2-3,TRBV29-1,-,-,TGCAGCGTGGCCCACCAGGGTCCAGATACGCAGTATTTT,CSVAHQGPDTQYF
TRBJ2-5,TRBV28,-,-,TGTGCCAGCAGTCCCATGGCGCTAATCCAAGAGACCCAGTACTTC,CASSPMALIQETQYF
TRBJ1-4,TRBV12-3/TRBV12-4,few,-,TGTGCCAGCCTCGAGAGGAACTATGAAAAACTGTTTTTT,CASLERNYEKLFF
TRBJ2-7,TRBV7-3,-,TRBD2,TGTGCCAGCAGCTTAACAGGGGTTACTAGCGGGAGTGGGAACGAGCAGTACTTC,CASSLTGVTSGSGNEQYF
TRBJ2-3,TRBV7-2,few,-,TGTGCCAGCAGCTTTTACAGGTCCAGCACAGATACGCAGTATTTT,CASSFYRSSTDTQYF
TRBJ2-7,TRBV4-3,few,TRBD1,TGCGCCAGCAGCATGGACAGGGGGTCAACCTACGAGCAGTACTTC,CASSMDRGSTYEQYF
TRBJ2-1,TRBV28,few,-,TGTGCCAGCAGTTTTTCCTCCAGGAAATCTGAGCAGTTCTTC,CASSFSSRKSEQFF
TRBJ2-2,TRBV7-9,many,-,TGTGCCAGCAGCTTATCCACCGGGGAGCTGTTTTTT,CASSLSTGELFF
TRBJ1-5,TRBV6-5,-,-,TGTGCCAGCAGTTACGGGGTAGGTGGCAATCAGCCCCAGCATTTT,CASSYGVGGNQPQHF
TRBJ1-1,TRBV6-1,few,-,TGTGCCAGCACACCCGGAGCGCGCGCTTTCTTT,CASTPGARAFF
TRBJ2-2,TRBV7-2,-,TRBD2,TGTGCCAGCAGCCCTAGTGGGCAGGGAGGGACCGGGGAGCTGTTTTTT,CASSPSGQGGTGELFF
TRBJ2-5,TRBV20-1,few,TRBD2,TGCAGTGCCCAGGGACTAGCGGGAGCGGAGACCCAGTACTTC,CSAQGLAGAETQYF
TRBJ2-7,TRBV11-2,-,-,TGTGCCAGCAGCTTAGATCAGCGTCGAGAGCAGTACTTC,CASSLDQRREQYF
TRBJ2-3,TRBV29-1,few,TRBD2,TGCAGCGTCGGTATAGCGGGAGCAGCAGATACGCAGTATTTT,CSVGIAGAADTQYF
TRBJ1-5,TRBV4-3,-,-,TGCGCCAGCAGCCAAGATGCCGGTTCCGATAGGGCCCAGCATTTT,CASSQDAGSDRAQHF